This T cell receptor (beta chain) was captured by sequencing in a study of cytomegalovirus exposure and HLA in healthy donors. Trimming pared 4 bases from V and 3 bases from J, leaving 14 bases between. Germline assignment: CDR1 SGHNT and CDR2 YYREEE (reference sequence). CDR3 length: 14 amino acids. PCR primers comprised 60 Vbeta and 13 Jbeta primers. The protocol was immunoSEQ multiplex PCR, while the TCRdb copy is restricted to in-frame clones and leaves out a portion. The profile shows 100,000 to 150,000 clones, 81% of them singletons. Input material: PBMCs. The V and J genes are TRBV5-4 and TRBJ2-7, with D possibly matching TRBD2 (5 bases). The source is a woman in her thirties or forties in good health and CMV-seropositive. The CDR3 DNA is TGTGCCAGCAGCCTTGAGGGTAGCAGCTACGAGCAGTACTTC. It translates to CASSLEGSSYEQYF.